The 4 T cell receptor beta chains below all came from one sample that was sequenced in a study of low-dose radiotherapy and immunotherapy resistance in tumors. Time point meaning: after trial treatment. Noted treatment: LDRT plus nivolumab, ipilimumab, low-dose cyclophosphamide and aspirin (RACIN trial). TRAV- and TRBV-specific primers primed first-strand cDNA, covering alpha and beta chains. TCR amplification ran approximately 20 PCR cycles using constant-region and V-primer adapter primers. TCRdb fed the reads into MiXCR, producing one record per CDR3 protein. The sample has roughly 32,000 distinct CDR3 sequences, under 55% seen once. Specimen: PBMCs, collected after low-dose radiotherapy plus immunotherapy. Source of these receptors: a male donor with gallbladder cancer.

By proportion, this clonotype is medium-sized. V gene TRBV2 combines with J gene TRBJ2-5; 7 nucleotides align to TRBD2. The CDR3 contains 13 residues. J was trimmed by 6 bases and V by 7 bases; bases with no gene match: 8. The germline CDR1 and CDR2 sequences are SNHLY and FYNNEI. The CDR3 coding sequence is TGTGCCAGCAACCCCAGCGGGGTACAGACCCAGTACTTC. This gives the protein CASNPSGVQTQYF. The variable domain in full, completed from reference TRBV2 and TRBJ2-5, reads EPEVTQTPSHQVTQMGQEVILRCVPISNHLYFYWYRQILGQKVEFLVSFYNNEISEKSEIFDDQFSVERPDGSNFTLKIRSTKLEDSAMYFCASNPSGVQTQYFGPGTRLLVL.

Turning to this clonotype: Since a far larger clone is one base different, this is likely a read error. The chain couples TRBV28 to TRBJ2-7; a weak D match, TRBD1 (7 bases). CDR1 MDHEN and CDR2 SYDVKM come from the germline V gene. This CDR3 region has 14 residues. V was trimmed by 6 bases and J by 5 bases, leaving 17 bases between them. The CDR3 coding sequence is TGTGCCAGCAGCCAATCGGAGGGGGCCCACGAGCAGTACTTC. Translation gives CASSQSEGAHEQYF.

This clonotype showed up many times. This rearrangement joins TRBV20-1 to TRBJ1-5; possible D gene TRBD1, 6 bases. The germline V gene has CDR1 DFQATT and CDR2 SNEGSKA (reference sequence). Trimming took 0 bases from V and 7 from J, leaving 10 bases between them. The length of the CDR3 is 13 residues. CDR3 region: CSAREDRTQPQHF. The DNA of the CDR3 is TGCAGTGCTAGAGAAGACAGGACCCAGCCCCAGCATTTT.

This clonotype was recorded many times. The chain is built from TRBV10-3 and TRBJ2-7; 9 bases fit TRBD1. This CDR3 is built from 14 residues. J was trimmed by 1 base and V by 6 bases; bases with no gene match: 4. Per the germline V gene, CDR1 is ENHRY and CDR2 is SYGVKD. This CDR3 is CAIRGQGNSYEQYF. DNA of the CDR3: TGTGCCATCAGAGGACAGGGGAATTCCTACGAGCAGTACTTC.